This is a list of T cell receptor beta chains from one sample in a study of response to subunit inactivated influenza vaccine. TCRdb re-derived calls from the RT-PCR reads in MiXCR, one entry per CDR3 protein. The repertoire includes 800,000 or so distinct CDR3 sequences, approximately 22% of them detected once, and roughly 10% sits in the top ten. The material was PBMCs from blood, obtained roughly 5 days after vaccination. These receptor sequences come from a man over 45 who received an inactivated influenza vaccine. The CDR3 runs from the conserved cysteine through the conserved F or W.

V gene | CDR3 protein
TRBV20-1 | CSARDRGQGDGYTF
TRBV29-1 | CSADGRLGNEQFF
TRBV12-3/TRBV12-4 | CASSSGGVDTQYF
TRBV12-3/TRBV12-4 | CASSGTGHLAGSYNEQFF
TRBV7-2 | CASSLFGENSYYEQYF
TRBV10-3 | CAISESKAGGWQPQHF
TRBV19 | CASSLGDRGLQFF
TRBV4-2 | CASSQDRVNQPQHF
TRBV5-6 | CASSLDGTGLREQYF
TRBV28 | CASSHGRNPNEKLFF
TRBV7-9 | CASSPGDTSGGELFF
TRBV7-2 | CASSFGTGINYGYTF
TRBV7-6 | CASSLGDLRGSYNEQFF
TRBV11-2 | CASSLEGEVYNEQFF
TRBV10-3 | CAIRGAGETGELFF
TRBV27 | CASSTRQSSYEQYF
TRBV24-1 | CATQAGTGQSLETQYF
TRBV7-8 | CASSSLRSGVETQYF
TRBV12-3/TRBV12-4 | CASSRALEVEKLFF
TRBV10-2 | CASSGVNRDSNTGELFF
TRBV11-2 | CASSSVGVANYGYTF
TRBV5-1 | CASSPGQGRGSNQPEHF
TRBV9 | CASSVGGGSAYEQYF
TRBV20-1 | CSARDQRGEQFF
TRBV5-6 | CASKTTLTDTQYF
TRBV7-9 | CASSLGFYEQYF
TRBV7-2 | CASSLAGGGDNYGYTF
TRBV10-3 | CAINGGTGELFF
TRBV3-1 | CASSQDPRRERDYYEQYF
TRBV7-9 | CASSRGRAIDYGYTF
TRBV6-2/TRBV6-3 | CASSWDGDYEQYF
TRBV12-5 | CASGLVTGLAGGTYEQYF
TRBV28 | CASSLSLGYQPQHF
TRBV5-1 | CASSLPYNPGQEAFF
TRBV6-1 | CASSKLRTGSYEQYF
TRBV7-6 | CASSRQHSGGARETQYF
TRBV20-1 | CSANSGSIPYNEQFF
TRBV6-2/TRBV6-3 | CASSYAGGAELAKNIQYF
TRBV5-1 | CASSDRVSHNEQFF
TRBV10-3 | CAIRRTANTEAFF
TRBV6-1 | CASSEIAVQYF
TRBV12-3/TRBV12-4 | CASSWDSVNTEAFF
TRBV20-1 | CSARGGHMNTEAFF
TRBV5-6 | CASSPPVAGHQETQYF
TRBV11-2 | CASSFSTGVSNIQYF
TRBV6-1 | CASSEASFPGELFF
TRBV20-1 | CSAGTGYTF
TRBV11-1 | CASSCGTSLGARSGNTIYF
TRBV7-9 | CASSFAGTAYGYTF